Listed below are T cell receptor beta chains from one sample, sequenced in a study of Graves' ophthalmopathy and Graves' hyperthyroidism. TCRdb analysed the multiplex PCR reads with MiXCR anew, one entry per CDR3 protein. The table includes approximately 540,000 distinct CDR3 sequences, under 45% detected once. What was sequenced was peripheral blood or thyroid tissue (not recorded which). All receptors derive from an adult man with Graves' hyperthyroidism. The CDR3 runs from the conserved cysteine through the conserved F or W. The D gene is left open where the match is weak. The size field is filled for only some rows; it gives once, few, many or a size class.

cdr3_aa cdr3_nt d_call v_call clone_size j_call
CSWKGQMNTEAFF TGCAGCTGGAAGGGACAGATGAACACTGAAGCTTTCTTT TRBD1 TRBV29-1 many TRBJ1-1
CASSLVGDRNQPQHF TGTGCCAGCAGCTTAGTGGGGGATAGGAATCAGCCCCAGCATTTT . TRBV11-3 many TRBJ1-5
CASSLPGQLAGGYEQYF TGTGCCAGCAGCCTGCCGGGTCAACTAGCGGGAGGCTACGAGCAGTACTTC TRBD2 TRBV7-2 many TRBJ2-7
CATSVGRGANVLTF TGTGCCACCAGCGTGGGGAGGGGGGCCAACGTCCTGACTTTC . TRBV24-1 . TRBJ2-6
CSASHPQREESGEQFF TGCAGTGCTAGTCATCCCCAGCGGGAGGAGAGTGGTGAGCAGTTCTTC TRBD2 TRBV20-1 . TRBJ2-1
CATSDLRTGADTQYF TGTGCCACCAGTGATTTGAGGACAGGGGCAGATACGCAGTATTTT TRBD1 TRBV24-1 . TRBJ2-3
CSARMPGQGANEQYF TGCAGTGCTAGGATGCCGGGACAGGGTGCTAACGAGCAGTACTTC TRBD1 TRBV20-1 many TRBJ2-7
CASSVALGVSSTEAFF TGTGCCAGCAGCGTAGCACTAGGGGTTTCTTCCACTGAAGCTTTCTTT . TRBV9 . TRBJ1-1
CASSLAGVNNQPQHF TGTGCCAGCAGCTTAGCGGGGGTGAACAATCAGCCCCAGCATTTT . TRBV7-2 . TRBJ1-5
CSVVAATDTQYF TGCAGCGTTGTAGCGGCCACAGATACGCAGTATTTT . TRBV29-1 . TRBJ2-3
CASGLGFYTEAFF TGTGCCAGCGGGTTAGGGTTTTACACTGAAGCTTTCTTT . TRBV7-2 many TRBJ1-1
CASSPKDRGSTDTQYF TGCGCCAGCAGCCCAAAGGACAGGGGAAGCACAGATACGCAGTATTTT TRBD1 TRBV5-1 once TRBJ2-3
CASSSTGSFYNEKLFF TGTGCCAGCAGCTCAACAGGGAGTTTCTACAATGAAAAACTGTTTTTT . TRBV7-6 . TRBJ1-4
CASTGLLTGGPNQPQHF TGTGCCAGCACCGGACTTTTGACAGGGGGTCCCAATCAGCCCCAGCATTTT TRBD1 TRBV6-1 . TRBJ1-5
CASTFTGRGTEAFF TGTGCCAGCACATTCACGGGGCGTGGTACTGAAGCTTTCTTT . TRBV28 few TRBJ1-1
CATRGLQSDRVEKTMNTEAFF TGTGCCACCCGTGGTCTACAAAGTGACAGGGTCGAGAAAACGATGAACACTGAAGCTTTCTTT TRBD1 TRBV9 . TRBJ1-1
CASSLWGKGNQPQHF TGTGCCAGCAGCTTGTGGGGAAAGGGCAATCAGCCCCAGCATTTT . TRBV5-5 many TRBJ1-5
CSVMWEDEQFF TGCAGCGTCATGTGGGAGGATGAGCAGTTCTTC . TRBV29-1 few TRBJ2-1
CASSLEAYSGANVLTF TGCGCCAGCAGCTTGGAGGCTTACTCTGGGGCCAACGTCCTGACTTTC . TRBV5-1 many TRBJ2-6
CASRPEIGNSPLHF TGTGCCAGCCGACCGGAAATCGGCAATTCACCCCTCCACTTT . TRBV6-5 many TRBJ1-6
CASRPGQGHGYTF TGTGCCAGCAGACCGGGACAGGGCCATGGCTACACCTTC TRBD1 TRBV12-3/TRBV12-4 . TRBJ1-2
CASSPLEVQETQYF TGTGCCAGCAGCCCCCTGGAGGTACAAGAGACCCAGTACTTC . TRBV4-1 . TRBJ2-5
CASSLGQGAFSTGELFF TGTGCCAGCAGCTTGGGACAGGGGGCGTTTAGCACCGGGGAGCTGTTTTTT TRBD1 TRBV5-4 many TRBJ2-2
CAWRQGRTGELFF TGTGCCTGGAGGCAGGGGAGGACCGGGGAGCTGTTTTTT . TRBV30 . TRBJ2-2
CASSRQGAFSGANVLTF TGTGCCAGCAGTCGCCAGGGGGCCTTCTCTGGGGCCAACGTCCTGACTTTC TRBD1 TRBV11-2 . TRBJ2-6
CASRDGYSGNTIYF TGCGCCAGCAGGGACGGCTACTCTGGGAACACCATATATTTT . TRBV10-2 . TRBJ1-3
CASSLEGGGNTIYF TGTGCCAGCAGCTTGGAGGGGGGAGGAAACACCATATATTTT . TRBV5-5 few TRBJ1-3
CASSVRQQAYEQYF TGTGCCAGCAGCGTACGACAGCAGGCCTACGAGCAGTACTTC . TRBV11-2 . TRBJ2-7
CSAGEGGYGYTF TGCAGTGCGGGGGAGGGTGGATATGGCTACACCTTC . TRBV20-1 . TRBJ1-2
CASSEGLWGGSYEQYF TGTGCCAGCAGTGAGGGTTTGTGGGGGGGCTCCTACGAGCAGTACTTC TRBD2 TRBV6-5 . TRBJ2-7
CASSWTPTGSYNEQFF TGCGCCAGCAGCTGGACGCCGACGGGCTCCTACAATGAGCAGTTCTTC . TRBV5-1 . TRBJ2-1
CASSYSAQQAEAFF TGTGCCAGCAGTTACTCAGCCCAACAAGCTGAAGCTTTCTTT . TRBV6-5 few TRBJ1-1
CASSLTGPMNTEAFF TGTGCCAGCAGCCTCACCGGGCCGATGAACACTGAAGCTTTCTTT . TRBV7-8 few TRBJ1-1
CASSQVRNRDNSPLHF TGCGCCAGCAGCCAGGTACGAAACAGGGATAATTCACCCCTCCACTTT . TRBV4-1 many TRBJ1-6
CASSLRAGLLYEQYF TGCGCCAGCAGCTTGAGGGCGGGACTTCTCTACGAGCAGTACTTC . TRBV5-1 many TRBJ2-7